Listed below are T cell receptor beta chains from one sample, sequenced in a study of cytomegalovirus exposure and HLA in healthy donors. Profiled with immunoSEQ multiplex PCR; TCRdb holds only in-frame clones, not every one. Of 120,000 to 150,000 clones in the sample, 55% to 85% are singletons; the top ten hold approximately 2%. The sequenced sample consisted of PBMCs. The receptors here all came from a man aged 40-55 years in good health and CMV-seronegative. Each CDR3 is given with its conserved first and last residue. A D gene is named only where the DNA matches it firmly. A row's size may be missing; if present it is once, few, many or a size class.

J gene	V gene	clone size	D gene	CDR3 DNA	CDR3 protein
TRBJ2-3	TRBV19	NA	TRBD2	TGTGCCAGTAGTATAGAACGGGGGGTTGGCACAGATACGCAGTATTTT	CASSIERGVGTDTQYF
TRBJ1-5	TRBV19	NA	NA	TGTGCCAGTAGTATAAATGCGGAGTATCAGCCCCAGCATTTT	CASSINAEYQPQHF
TRBJ1-4	TRBV9	NA	NA	TGTGCCAGCAGCGTAGCGTGGTCCGGAGGTGAAAAACTGTTTTTT	CASSVAWSGGEKLFF
TRBJ1-5	TRBV2	NA	NA	TGTGCCAGCAGAGTGGGCGGGCAGCCGAATCAGCCCCAGAATTTT	CASRVGGQPNQPQNF
TRBJ2-7	TRBV6-5	NA	TRBD2	TGTGCCAGCAGTTCGCAGGCGGGGGCCTACGAGCAGTACTTC	CASSSQAGAYEQYF
TRBJ2-6	TRBV2	NA	TRBD2	TGTGCCAGCAATACGGGACTAGCGGGAGTTGTTGGGGCCAACGTCCTGACTTTC	CASNTGLAGVVGANVLTF
TRBJ2-4	TRBV25-1	NA	NA	TGTGCCAGCAGTGATCAGGGGTTATCCAAAAACATTCAGTACTTC	CASSDQGLSKNIQYF
TRBJ2-5	TRBV5-4	few	TRBD2	TGTGCCAGCAGCTTGGATTTGGGAGGGTCGGGGGAGACCCAGTACTTC	CASSLDLGGSGETQYF
TRBJ1-1	TRBV28	NA	NA	TGTGCCAGCTGGGGGGAAACGACTGAAGCTTTCTTT	CASWGETTEAFF
TRBJ1-1	TRBV27	once	NA	TGTGCCAGCAGTTCCGGGATTGAAGCTTTCTTT	CASSSGIEAFF
TRBJ2-4	TRBV19	NA	TRBD1	TGTGCCAGTAGTATATCTCCGGGACAGGCTGGACGGCAGTACTTC	CASSISPGQAGRQYF
TRBJ2-3	TRBV5-1	NA	NA	TGCGCCAGCAGCCACCCGGGACAAGGAACGGATACGCAGTATTTT	CASSHPGQGTDTQYF
TRBJ2-5	TRBV7-9	NA	TRBD2	TGTGCCAGCAGCTTATCGGGAGGCCCCCAAGAGACCCAGTACTTC	CASSLSGGPQETQYF
TRBJ1-4	TRBV9	NA	NA	TGTGCCAGCAGCGTATCCGGGGGTGAAATGGAAAAACTGTTTTTT	CASSVSGGEMEKLFF
TRBJ2-7	TRBV28	NA	NA	TGTGCCAGCAGCAAATGGGGCCCCTACGAGCAGTACTTC	CASSKWGPYEQYF
TRBJ2-3	TRBV5-1	NA	TRBD2	TGCGCCAGCAGCTTATTGGTAGCGGGAGAAGATACGCAGTATTTT	CASSLLVAGEDTQYF
TRBJ2-7	TRBV7-9	NA	NA	TGTGCCAGCAGCTTAGGGATTGAGAGGGAGCAGTACTTC	CASSLGIEREQYF
TRBJ2-3	TRBV10-1	once	NA	TGCGCCAGCAGTGAGTTCGGGAGTAGCACAGATACGCAGTATTTT	CASSEFGSSTDTQYF
TRBJ2-2	TRBV4-1	NA	TRBD1	TGCGCCAGCAGAACCCCAGGGGGCACCGGGGAGCTGTTTTTT	CASRTPGGTGELFF
TRBJ2-2	TRBV7-3	NA	TRBD2	TGTGCCAGCAGCTTCCGACTAGCGGGCACCGGGGAGCTGTTTTTT	CASSFRLAGTGELFF
TRBJ2-7	TRBV5-8	NA	TRBD1	TGTGCCAGCAGTCCGGACAGGGGACCCTACGAGCAGTACTTC	CASSPDRGPYEQYF
TRBJ1-1	TRBV5-1	NA	NA	TGCGCCAGCAGCTTAGGGGTGCAGGGGAGCACTGAAGCTTTCTTT	CASSLGVQGSTEAFF
TRBJ2-7	TRBV5-1	NA	NA	TGCGCCAGCAGCTTGACAGGGTGGTCCTACGAGCAGTACTTC	CASSLTGWSYEQYF
TRBJ2-7	TRBV6-5	NA	TRBD2	TGTGCCAGCAGTTACAACGCGGGGGGTTACGAGCAGTACTTC	CASSYNAGGYEQYF
TRBJ2-3	TRBV28	NA	TRBD2	TGTGCCACCCAACGGGCGGGAGGAAACACAGATACGCAGTATTTT	CATQRAGGNTDTQYF
TRBJ1-1	TRBV2	NA	NA	TGTGCCAGCAGTGGAGGGCAATCGTACACTGAAGCTTTCTTT	CASSGGQSYTEAFF
TRBJ2-1	TRBV5-1	NA	TRBD2	TGCGCCAGCAGCTTGGGGCTAGCGGGGGTCGATGAGCAGTTCTTC	CASSLGLAGVDEQFF
TRBJ2-7	TRBV16	few	NA	TGTGCCAGCAGCCAACGACAGGACTCCTACGAGCAGTACTTC	CASSQRQDSYEQYF
TRBJ1-5	TRBV30	NA	NA	TGTGCCTGGAGTGCCATCAACCGGCAGGGACAGCCCCAGCATTTT	CAWSAINRQGQPQHF
TRBJ1-1	TRBV14	few	NA	TGTGCCAGCAGCCGCAGTCTGAACACTGAAGCTTTCTTT	CASSRSLNTEAFF
TRBJ1-1	TRBV7-8	NA	NA	TGTGCCAGCAGCTTATGGGGGCAGGGCCCGGGAAACACTGAAGCTTTCTTT	CASSLWGQGPGNTEAFF
TRBJ1-6	TRBV6-1	NA	NA	TGTGCCAGCAGTGAGGGGGGGGATAATTCACCCCTCCACTTT	CASSEGGDNSPLHF
TRBJ1-3	TRBV30	NA	NA	TGTGCCTGGAACAACGGACAGATCTCTGGAAACACCATATATTTT	CAWNNGQISGNTIYF
TRBJ2-7	TRBV27	NA	TRBD2	TGTGCCAGCAGTTGGAGCGGGGTCTTCGGTCCCGAGCAGTACTTC	CASSWSGVFGPEQYF
TRBJ2-7	TRBV5-6	NA	TRBD2	TGTGCCAGCAGCCCGACGCTAGCGGGAGAACCCGAGCAGTACTTC	CASSPTLAGEPEQYF
TRBJ1-5	TRBV6-6	NA	NA	TGTGCCAGCAGTTACTCGGACAGCATAGAACCCCAGCATTTT	CASSYSDSIEPQHF
TRBJ1-1	TRBV6-1	NA	TRBD1	TGTGCCAGCAGTGAAGTTTCCGGCCAGGGGGACACTGAAGCTTTCTTT	CASSEVSGQGDTEAFF
TRBJ2-7	TRBV15	NA	NA	TGTGCCACCAGCAGGGGACTCGCCTACTACGAGCAGTACTTC	CATSRGLAYYEQYF
TRBJ2-1	TRBV6-5	NA	NA	TGTGCCAGCAGACCCTGGCGGGATCTTAACAATGAGCAGTTCTTC	CASRPWRDLNNEQFF
TRBJ2-5	TRBV27	NA	TRBD1	TGTGCCAGCAGTTCCCCGGACAGGGGTAGAGAGACCCAGTACTTC	CASSSPDRGRETQYF
TRBJ1-1	TRBV18	few	NA	TGTGCCAGCTCGAGGGACGGCGGGGGAACTGAAGCTTTCTTT	CASSRDGGGTEAFF
TRBJ1-4	TRBV28	NA	NA	TGTGCCAGCAGTTTGGGGCAGGGGTATGAAAAACTGTTTTTT	CASSLGQGYEKLFF